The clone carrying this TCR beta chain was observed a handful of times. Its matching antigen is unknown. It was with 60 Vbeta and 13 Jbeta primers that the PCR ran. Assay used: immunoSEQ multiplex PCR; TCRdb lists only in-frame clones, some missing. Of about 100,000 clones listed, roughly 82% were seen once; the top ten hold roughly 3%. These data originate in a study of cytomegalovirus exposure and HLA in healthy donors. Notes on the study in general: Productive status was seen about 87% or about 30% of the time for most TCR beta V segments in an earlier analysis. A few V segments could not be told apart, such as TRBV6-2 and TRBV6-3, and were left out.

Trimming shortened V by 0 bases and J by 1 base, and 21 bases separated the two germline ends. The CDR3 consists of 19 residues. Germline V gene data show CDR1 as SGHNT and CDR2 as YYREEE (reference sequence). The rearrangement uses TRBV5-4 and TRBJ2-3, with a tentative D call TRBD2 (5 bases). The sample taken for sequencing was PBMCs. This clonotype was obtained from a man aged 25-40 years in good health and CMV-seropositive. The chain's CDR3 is CASSLVKGYETRGTDTQYF. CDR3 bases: TGTGCCAGCAGCTTGGTAAAAGGGTATGAGACGCGGGGCACAGATACGCAGTATTTT.